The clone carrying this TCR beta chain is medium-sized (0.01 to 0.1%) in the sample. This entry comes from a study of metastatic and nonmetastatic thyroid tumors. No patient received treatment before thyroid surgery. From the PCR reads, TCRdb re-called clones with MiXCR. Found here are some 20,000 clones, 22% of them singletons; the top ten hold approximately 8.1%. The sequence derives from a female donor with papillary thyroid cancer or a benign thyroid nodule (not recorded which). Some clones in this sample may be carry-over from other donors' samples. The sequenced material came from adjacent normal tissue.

The CDR3 coding sequence is TGTGCCAGCAGATTAACAGGGTCCGTGGAAGCTTTCTTT. Translation gives CASRLTGSVEAFF. This rearrangement joins TRBV6-1 to TRBJ1-1; possibly TRBD1 for D (6 bases). This CDR3 is built from 13 residues. V lost 6 bases, J lost 8 bases, and 16 bases lay in between. Germline V gives CDR1 MNHNS, CDR2 SASEGT.